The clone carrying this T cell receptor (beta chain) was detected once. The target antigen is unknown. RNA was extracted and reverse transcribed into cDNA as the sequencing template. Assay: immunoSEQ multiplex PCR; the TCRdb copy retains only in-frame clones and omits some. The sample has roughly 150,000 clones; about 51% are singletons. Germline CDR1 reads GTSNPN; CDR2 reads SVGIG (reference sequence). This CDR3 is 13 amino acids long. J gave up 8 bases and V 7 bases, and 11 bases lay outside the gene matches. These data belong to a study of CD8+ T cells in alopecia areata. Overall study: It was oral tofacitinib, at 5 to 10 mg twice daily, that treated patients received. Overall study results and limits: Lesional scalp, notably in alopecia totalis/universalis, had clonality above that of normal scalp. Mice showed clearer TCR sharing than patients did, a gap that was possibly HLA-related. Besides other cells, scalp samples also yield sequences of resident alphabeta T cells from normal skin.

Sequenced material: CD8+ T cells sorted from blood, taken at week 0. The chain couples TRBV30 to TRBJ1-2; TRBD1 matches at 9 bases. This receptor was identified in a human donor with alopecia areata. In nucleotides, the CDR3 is TGTGCCTCGGGACAGGGAGGGAACGAGGGCTACACCTTC. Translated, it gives CASGQGGNEGYTF.